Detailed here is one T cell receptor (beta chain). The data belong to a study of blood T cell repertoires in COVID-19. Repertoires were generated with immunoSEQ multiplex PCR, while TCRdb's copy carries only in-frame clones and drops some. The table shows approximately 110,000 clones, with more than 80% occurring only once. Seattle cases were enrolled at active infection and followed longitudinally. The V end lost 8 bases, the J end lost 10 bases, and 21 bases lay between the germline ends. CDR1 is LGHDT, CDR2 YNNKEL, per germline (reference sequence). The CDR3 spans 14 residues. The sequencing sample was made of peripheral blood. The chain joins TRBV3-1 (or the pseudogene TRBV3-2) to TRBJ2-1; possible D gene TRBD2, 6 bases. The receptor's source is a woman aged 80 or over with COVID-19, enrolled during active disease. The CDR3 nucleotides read TGTGCCAGCCCGCTGGGACGGGAGTGTAGGGAGCAGTTCTTC. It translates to CASPLGRECREQFF.